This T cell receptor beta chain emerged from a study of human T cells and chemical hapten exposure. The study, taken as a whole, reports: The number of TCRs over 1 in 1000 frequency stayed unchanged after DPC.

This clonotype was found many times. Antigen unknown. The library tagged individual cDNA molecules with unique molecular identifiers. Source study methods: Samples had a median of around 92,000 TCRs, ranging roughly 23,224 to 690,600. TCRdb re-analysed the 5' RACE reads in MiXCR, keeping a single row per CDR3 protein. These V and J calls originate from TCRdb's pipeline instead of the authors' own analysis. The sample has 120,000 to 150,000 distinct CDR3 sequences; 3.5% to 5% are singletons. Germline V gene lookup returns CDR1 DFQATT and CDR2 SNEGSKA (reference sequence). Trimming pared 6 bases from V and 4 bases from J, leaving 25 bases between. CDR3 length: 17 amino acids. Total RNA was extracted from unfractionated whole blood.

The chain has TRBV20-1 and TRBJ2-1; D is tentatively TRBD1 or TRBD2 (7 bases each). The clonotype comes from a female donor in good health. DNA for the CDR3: TGCAGTGCCCAGCAGGGGGGGGGGGGAAATCTTTACAATGAGCAGTTCTTC. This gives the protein CSAQQGGGGNLYNEQFF.